Below are 26 T cell receptor beta chains sequenced from a single sample in a study of T cell changes during pregnancy in multiple sclerosis. The table came from immunoSEQ multiplex PCR; TCRdb's copy has only in-frame clones and leaves some out. This sample carries about 100,000 clones, about 90% of them seen once, and the ten largest clones take about 1.9%. The sample in question was peripheral blood, obtained after pregnancy. The source of these receptors is a female donor with multiple sclerosis, enrolled in a pregnancy study.

The chain links TRBV9 to TRBJ2-2, with TRBD2 matching over 12 bases. CDR1 is SGDLS, CDR2 YYNGEE, per germline. Losses at the gene ends were 3 bases for V and 7 bases for J; bases not matched to a gene: 22. The CDR3 extends over 21 amino acids. This CDR3 reads CASSAPQELPGLAGVDGELFF. In nucleotides, the CDR3 is TGTGCCAGCAGCGCCCCCCAAGAACTGCCGGGACTAGCGGGTGTGGACGGGGAGCTGTTTTTT.

This chain links TRBV11-1 with TRBJ2-2, with D maybe TRBD1 (5 bases). The ends were cut back, 3 bases at V and 5 bases at J, with 10 bases in the middle. The germline V gene has CDR1 SGHAT and CDR2 FQDESV (reference sequence). CDR3 length equals 14 residues. CDR3 DNA: TGTGCCAGCAGCTTCCAGGGTGGGACCGGGGAGCTGTTTTTT. This codes for CASSFQGGTGELFF.

This clone was picked up a small number of times. V and J are TRBV7-9 and TRBJ2-1, with 9 bases fitting TRBD2. V lost 3 bases, J lost 8 bases, and 17 bases stayed unmatched. The germline V gene encodes CDR1 SEHNR and CDR2 FQNEAQ (reference sequence). This CDR3 region has 18 residues. CDR3 bases: TGTGCCAGCAGCTTCCCCCCTAGATTAGCGGGAGTTTCCGATGAGCAGTTCTTC. Translating it yields CASSFPPRLAGVSDEQFF. The variable domain in full, with the rest retrieved from reference TRBV7-9 and TRBJ2-1, is DTGVSQNPRHKITKRGQNVTFRCDPISEHNRLYWYRQTLGQGPEFLTYFQNEAQLEKSRLLSDRFSAERPKGSFSTLEIQRTEQGDSAMYLCASSFPPRLAGVSDEQFFGPGTRLTVL.

The chain recombines TRBV29-1 with TRBJ2-5; 7 bases align to TRBD2. The germline gives CDR1 SQVTM, CDR2 ANQGSEA. CDR3 length: 15 amino acids. V was pared by 7 bases and J by 2 bases, with 13 bases of the junction left unmatched. Here the CDR3 DNA reads TGCAGCGCGCGAACGAGCGGGAACCCTCAAGAGACCCAGTACTTC. Encoded protein: CSARTSGNPQETQYF.

The chain carries TRBV2 and TRBJ2-2; the match to TRBD2 covers 10 bases. This CDR3 spans 16 amino acids. Unmatched junction bases numbered 5, after V lost 1 base and J lost 6 bases. Germline V lookup: CDR1 SNHLY, CDR2 FYNNEI. CDR3 DNA: TGTGCCAGCAGTGAAGGAGCGGGGGGGCTCCCCGGGGAGCTGTTTTTT. Protein product: CASSEGAGGLPGELFF. The complete variable domain, with remaining parts taken from reference TRBV2 and TRBJ2-2, reads EPEVTQTPSHQVTQMGQEVILRCVPISNHLYFYWYRQILGQKVEFLVSFYNNEISEKSEIFDDQFSVERPDGSNFTLKIRSTKLEDSAMYFCASSEGAGGLPGELFFGEGSRLTVL.

The chain links TRBV10-3 to TRBJ2-1, with D tentatively TRBD2 (6 bases). CDR1 is ENHRY, CDR2 SYGVKD, per germline. V dropped 8 bases and J dropped 4 bases, with 18 bases sitting between them. This CDR3 has 15 amino acids. The chain's CDR3 is CAILPSGGTYNEQFF. The CDR3 coding sequence is TGTGCCATCCTCCCCTCGGGCGGGACTTACAATGAGCAGTTCTTC.

The chain carries TRBV5-4 and TRBJ2-7, with D possibly matching TRBD2 (6 bases). The V gene lost 5 bases and the J gene lost 7 bases, with 19 bases spanning the gap. Germline CDR1 reads SGHNT; CDR2 reads YYREEE (reference sequence). CDR3 length equals 14 residues. Here the CDR3 reads CASRSLQRAGEQYF. CDR3 DNA sequence: TGTGCCAGCAGATCTTTGCAGCGGGCGGGGGAGCAGTACTTC.

This clone came up once. The rearrangement uses TRBV7-2 and TRBJ2-5; 7 positions match TRBD2. CDR3 size: 12 residues. The germline CDR1 and CDR2 sequences are SGHTA and FQGNSA. For the CDR3, the DNA is TGTGCAAGTGCGGGAGTTAAGGAGACCCAGTACTTC. It specifies CASAGVKETQYF.

This rearrangement joins TRBV9 to TRBJ1-2; D uncertain. V was shortened by 4 bases and J by 2 bases, with 12 bases between the two germline ends. The CDR3 loop spans 14 amino acids. Germline assignment: CDR1 SGDLS and CDR2 YYNGEE. The CDR3 spells CASSSSTRNYGYTF. CDR3 nucleotides: TGTGCCAGCAGCTCCTCGACAAGAAACTATGGCTACACCTTC.

The chain couples TRBV5-1 to TRBJ2-1; 9 bases align to TRBD1. CDR3 size: 19 residues. Germline V CDR1 and CDR2: SGHRS, YFSETQ. The V and J ends lost 4 bases and 0 bases, in that order; junction bases with no gene match: 14. The CDR3 region has the DNA TGCGCCAGCAGCATAGGGACAGGGCCCCTTGGGGGCTCCTACAATGAGCAGTTCTTC. Residues: CASSIGTGPLGGSYNEQFF.

The rearrangement links TRBV6-5 to TRBJ1-6; 7 bases fit TRBD1. The CDR3 sequence is 15 residues long. The V gene's germline CDR1 is MNHEY and CDR2 SVGAGI. The V gene end was trimmed by 4 bases and the J gene end by 7 bases; junction bases not matched to a gene: 7. CDR3 DNA: TGTGCCAGCAGTTTACAGGGGTTGGGGAATTCACCCCTCCACTTT. This gives the protein CASSLQGLGNSPLHF.

This clone showed up just a few times. The chain combines TRBV19 with TRBJ1-2; D ambiguous. With 5 bases removed from V and 2 bases from J, the gap between germline ends came to 9 bases. This CDR3 has 13 amino acids. Per the germline V gene, CDR1 is LNHDA and CDR2 is SQIVND (reference sequence). CDR3 DNA: TGTGCCAGTAGTTTAACAGAGAACTATGGCTACACCTTC. Encoded protein: CASSLTENYGYTF.

This chain joins TRBV5-1 and TRBJ1-2; 10 bases are shared with TRBD1. With V trimmed by 3 bases and J by 6 bases, 14 bases remained unmatched. This CDR3 comprises 17 residues. Germline V gene lookup returns CDR1 SGHRS and CDR2 YFSETQ. The CDR3 loop reads CASSSELDRGRVNGYTF. The CDR3 coding sequence is TGCGCCAGCAGCTCTGAGTTAGACAGGGGGCGCGTTAATGGCTACACCTTC.

Here the CDR3 reads CASSLESNEKLFF. CDR3 bases: TGTGCCAGCAGCTTAGAGAGTAATGAAAAACTGTTTTTT. This chain uses TRBV7-9 with TRBJ1-4; D remains unclear. V was clipped by 1 base and J by 4 bases, with 4 bases between them. Germline V gives CDR1 SEHNR, CDR2 FQNEAQ (reference sequence). This CDR3 is built from 13 residues.

Here the CDR3 reads CAWSAWDRVSYEQYF. The CDR3 DNA follows: TGTGCCTGGAGTGCTTGGGACAGGGTCTCCTACGAGCAGTACTTC. V usage is TRBV30 and J usage is TRBJ2-7; 9 bases match TRBD1. Losses at the gene ends were 1 base for V and 0 bases for J; bases not matched to a gene: 4. This CDR3 is built from 15 residues. Germline values: CDR1 GTSNPN, CDR2 SVGIG (reference sequence). Using reference TRBV30 and TRBJ2-7 for the parts outside the CDR3, the full variable domain is SQTIHQWPATLVQPVGSPLSLECTVEGTSNPNLYWYRQAAGRGLQLLFYSVGIGQISSEVPQNLSASRPQDRQFILSSKKLLLSDSGFYLCAWSAWDRVSYEQYFGPGTRLTVT.

The V call is TRBV19, the J call TRBJ2-7, with 8 bases fitting TRBD2. V was pared by 6 bases and J by 5 bases, with 15 bases of the junction left unmatched. This CDR3 spans 16 amino acids. CDR1 LNHDA and CDR2 SQIVND come from the germline V gene (reference sequence). The CDR3 loop reads CASSGGGSSGLHEQYF. CDR3 in DNA: TGTGCCAGTAGCGGCGGGGGGTCTAGCGGCTTACACGAGCAGTACTTC. Full variable domain (remainder filled in from reference TRBV19 and TRBJ2-7): DGGITQSPKYLFRKEGQNVTLSCEQNLNHDAMYWYRQDPGQGLRLIYYSQIVNDFQKGDIAEGYSVSREKKESFPLTVTSAQKNPTAFYLCASSGGGSSGLHEQYFGPGTRLTVT.

As DNA, the CDR3 is TGTGCCAGCAGTGACGGTCCAACCTACGAGCAGTACTTC. This translates into CASSDGPTYEQYF. This chain uses TRBV2 with TRBJ2-7; D unresolved. Deletions cut 3 bases from V and 2 bases from J, with 8 bases between. The germline gives CDR1 SNHLY, CDR2 FYNNEI. The CDR3 has 13 amino acids. Full variable domain (outside the CDR3, taken from reference TRBV2 and TRBJ2-7): EPEVTQTPSHQVTQMGQEVILRCVPISNHLYFYWYRQILGQKVEFLVSFYNNEISEKSEIFDDQFSVERPDGSNFTLKIRSTKLEDSAMYFCASSDGPTYEQYFGPGTRLTVT.

This chain connects TRBV7-3 to TRBJ1-5; D is ambiguous. V was cut by 9 bases and J by 1 base, with 7 bases left in between. This CDR3 region has 12 residues. Germline assignment: CDR1 SGHTA and CDR2 FQGTGA. The CDR3 is CARHTSNQPQHF. The CDR3 DNA sequence: TGTGCCAGACACACCAGCAATCAGCCCCAGCATTTT.

V is TRBV6-5 and J is TRBJ1-2, with 7 bases matching TRBD1. Trimming cost V 2 bases and J 4 bases; bases outside gene matches: 10. The CDR3 is 16 residues long. Germline V gene data show CDR1 as MNHEY and CDR2 as SVGAGI. The CDR3, as DNA: TGTGCCAGCAGTTACGGGACAGTGTCAGCGAGCTATGGCTACACCTTC. It codes for CASSYGTVSASYGYTF.

The rearrangement uses TRBV9 and TRBJ2-1, with 7 bases that match TRBD1. V was pared by 4 bases and J by 2 bases, with 15 bases of the junction left unmatched. The CDR3 has 18 residues. Per the germline V gene, CDR1 is SGDLS and CDR2 is YYNGEE. For the CDR3, the DNA is TGTGCCAGCAGCATCTCCCCGTGGGACAGTTCGCCCTACAATGAGCAGTTCTTC. Its protein product is CASSISPWDSSPYNEQFF.

The chain uses TRBV9 and TRBJ1-6; TRBD1 matches at 9 bases. The V gene end was trimmed by 0 bases and the J gene end by 5 bases; junction bases not matched to a gene: 3. Germline lookup yields CDR1 SGDLS and CDR2 YYNGEE. CDR3 length equals 16 residues. The CDR3 reads CASSVGDRVNNSPLHF. CDR3 coding DNA: TGTGCCAGCAGCGTAGGGGACAGGGTCAATAATTCACCCCTCCACTTT.

This rearrangement joins TRBV4-3 to TRBJ2-5; TRBD1 agrees at 7 bases. The ends lost 4 bases at V and 1 base at J; junction bases unmatched: 15. CDR3 length equals 18 residues. Germline V gene lookup returns CDR1 LGHNA and CDR2 YSLEER. Here the CDR3 reads CASSPPNRGQPLQETQYF. CDR3 DNA sequence: TGCGCCAGCAGCCCCCCGAACCGGGGACAGCCCCTCCAAGAGACCCAGTACTTC.

The chain has TRBV5-1 and TRBJ2-1, with D tentatively TRBD2 (6 bases). The V gene's germline CDR1 is SGHRS and CDR2 YFSETQ. The CDR3 has 16 residues. V dropped 0 bases and J dropped 0 bases, with 10 bases sitting between them. The CDR3 sequence: CASSLVETSSYNEQFF. Here the CDR3 DNA reads TGCGCCAGCAGCTTGGTCGAGACTAGCTCCTACAATGAGCAGTTCTTC. The entire variable domain, with the rest obtained from reference TRBV5-1 and TRBJ2-1, is as follows: KAGVTQTPRYLIKTRGQQVTLSCSPISGHRSVSWYQQTPGQGLQFLFEYFSETQRNKGNFPGRFSGRQFSNSRSEMNVSTLELGDSALYLCASSLVETSSYNEQFFGPGTRLTVL.

This clone was recorded once. The rearrangement uses TRBV2 and TRBJ2-7, with 10 bases identical to TRBD1. Germline assignment: CDR1 SNHLY and CDR2 FYNNEI. J gave up 4 bases and V 4 bases, and 7 bases lay outside the gene matches. There are 15 residues in the CDR3. The chain's CDR3 is CASSVRQGARYEQYF. The CDR3 nucleotides are TGTGCCAGCAGTGTGAGACAGGGGGCGCGATACGAGCAGTACTTC.

The chain employs TRBV18 and TRBJ2-7; a possible D gene is TRBD2 (6 bases). The germline V gene has CDR1 KGHSH and CDR2 LQKENI. Deletions cut 2 bases from V and 1 base from J, with 9 bases between. CDR3 size: 14 residues. The CDR3 DNA reads as TGTGCCAGCTCACCAGGGCGGGAATCCTACGAGCAGTACTTC. Encoded protein: CASSPGRESYEQYF. Filled out from reference TRBV18 and TRBJ2-7, the complete variable domain reads NAGVMQNPRHLVRRRGQEARLRCSPMKGHSHVYWYRQLPEEGLKFMVYLQKENIIDESGMPKERFSAEFPKEGPSILRIQQVVRGDSAAYFCASSPGRESYEQYFGPGTRLTVT.

V is TRBV5-6 and J is TRBJ1-3; 9 positions agree with TRBD1. Germline V lookup: CDR1 SGHDT, CDR2 YYEEEE. The junction had 5 bases not matched to a gene; V was cut back by 3 bases and J by 4 bases. This CDR3 is 15 amino acids long. CDR3 coding DNA: TGTGCCAGCAGCTACTACAGGGGGCTAGGAAACACCATATATTTT. Its translation is CASSYYRGLGNTIYF.